The source of this T cell receptor beta chain is a study of CD8 T cells in Susac syndrome. CD8+ and CD4+ T cells circulating in blood were sequenced for TCR beta. V lost 9 bases and J lost 2, with 8 bases in between. CDR3 size: 12 residues. Germline V CDR1 and CDR2: SGDLS, YYNGEE. With random hexamers, reverse transcription was performed on about 0.5 to 1 ug of RNA. Amplification of TCR beta CDR3 used immunoSEQ multiplex PCR across 54 Vbeta and 13 Jbeta. One entry per CDR3 protein results from TCRdb running MiXCR on the immunoSEQ multiplex PCR reads. The sample includes under 90,000 distinct CDR3 sequences, more than 85% of them seen just once.

The TCR was taken from a human donor with Susac syndrome. Sequenced: CD8+ T cells from PBMCs. This sequence joins TRBV9 and TRBJ2-2, with a possible D match to TRBD1 (5 bases). The CDR3 reads CATQGNTGELFF. DNA for the CDR3: TGTGCCACGCAGGGTAACACCGGGGAGCTGTTTTTT.